A single sample gave rise to the 30 T cell receptor beta chains below, sequenced in a study of T cell repertoires in cytomegalovirus infection. No antigen has been assigned to these receptors. MiXCR was run by TCRdb on the reads, yielding one entry per CDR3 protein. Found here are 750,000 to 900,000 distinct CDR3 sequences, 29% of them singletons; the top ten hold under 15%. The sequenced sample was cultured CD8+ T cells from PBMCs, obtained from culture after CMV antigen stimulation. The receptor set was obtained from a human donor in good health (CMV status not recorded). Some clones in this sample may be carry-over from other donors' samples.

This chain connects TRBV18 to TRBJ2-5; D uncertain. V lost 0 bases to trimming and J lost 5 bases, with 4 bases between them. Germline V CDR1 and CDR2: KGHSH, LQKENI. CDR3 length equals 12 residues. CDR3 residues: CASSPPWETQYF. DNA of the CDR3: TGTGCCAGCTCACCACCGTGGGAGACCCAGTACTTC.

This clonotype was seen more than once but under ten times. The chain is built from TRBV19 and TRBJ1-4, with a weak D call TRBD1 (6 bases). The germline CDR1 and CDR2 sequences are LNHDA and SQIVND (reference sequence). V dropped 2 bases and J dropped 5 bases, with 9 bases sitting between them. The CDR3 length is 14 residues. CDR3 nucleotide sequence: TGTGCCAGTAGTATATGGACAGTCAATGAAAAACTGTTTTTT. The encoded protein is CASSIWTVNEKLFF.

This clonotype has only a few counts. The chain uses TRBV6-2 or TRBV6-3 and TRBJ1-2; the D is unclear. CDR3 size: 12 residues. Germline values: CDR1 MNHEY, CDR2 SVGEGT. With 2 bases removed from V and 8 bases from J, the gap between germline ends came to 9 bases. The CDR3 coding sequence is TGTGCCAGCAGTTACGGGATCGGCGGCTACACCTTC. This translates into CASSYGIGGYTF.

The gene calls are TRBV4-1 and TRBJ1-3, with unresolved D. The CDR3 totals 16 residues. Per germline, CDR1 MGHRA and CDR2 YSYEKL. Between the trimmed V and J ends, which lost 0 bases and 0 bases, there was a span of 9 bases. CDR3 residues: CASSQDLGSSGNTIYF. CDR3 nucleotides: TGCGCCAGCAGCCAAGATCTCGGGAGCTCTGGAAACACCATATATTTT.

This clonotype was picked up many times. The chain combines TRBV7-9 with TRBJ2-1, with a possible D match to TRBD2 (6 bases). The CDR3 consists of 15 residues. Germline V CDR1 and CDR2: SEHNR, FQNEAQ (reference sequence). The germline V and J ends were trimmed by 5 bases and 5 bases, with 16 bases remaining between them. The CDR3 loop reads CASSPRLVANNEQFF. CDR3 bases: TGTGCCAGCAGCCCCCGACTAGTCGCCAACAATGAGCAGTTCTTC.

This clonotype was found many times. The gene calls are TRBV6-5 and TRBJ2-1; 9 bases agree with TRBD2. CDR3 size: 16 residues. Germline loops: CDR1 MNHEY, CDR2 SVGAGI. The J segment lost 3 bases and the V segment lost 4 bases, leaving 7 bases of the junction unmatched. The CDR3 protein is CASSSEGLAGYNEQFF. The CDR3 DNA reads TGTGCCAGCAGTTCCGAGGGACTAGCCGGCTACAATGAGCAGTTCTTC.

This clonotype appeared once. This chain uses TRBV27 with TRBJ2-1; D is ambiguous. Germline CDR1 reads MNHEY; CDR2 reads SMNVEV (reference sequence). V was shortened by 4 bases and J by 11 bases, with 9 bases between the two germline ends. This CDR3 region has 11 residues. CDR3 DNA: TGTGCCAGCAGTTCCTTGTCGAAGCAGTTCTTC. Amino acids: CASSSLSKQFF.

The rearrangement uses TRBV6-6 and TRBJ1-6; 8 positions match TRBD1. Germline V gene data show CDR1 as MNHNY and CDR2 as SVGAGI (reference sequence). J was trimmed by 9 bases and V by 6 bases; bases with no gene match: 10. CDR3 size: 15 residues. The CDR3 region has the DNA TGTGCCAGCAGCTCTCAGGGGGCATCGTCTTCACCCCTCCACTTT. It encodes CASSSQGASSSPLHF.

This clonotype turned up a few times. The chain has TRBV12-3 or TRBV12-4 and TRBJ1-2; 7 positions agree with TRBD1. The CDR3 sequence is 14 residues long. After removal of 2 bases from V and 6 bases from J, the junction contained 6 bases not matched to a gene. The CDR3 DNA reads as TGTGCCAGCAGTTTAAGTCACAGGGGAAATGGCTACACCTTC. This codes for CASSLSHRGNGYTF.

CDR3 DNA sequence: TGTGCCAGCAGCTCGGACTTCTCTGGAAACACCATATATTTT. Its translation is CASSSDFSGNTIYF. The rearrangement links TRBV11-3 to TRBJ1-3; D not certain. The CDR3 contains 14 residues. Trimming left V 4 bases short and J 0 bases short, with 7 bases between. CDR1 is SGHNT and CDR2 is YENEEA in the germline V gene.

By share, this clonotype ranks as medium-sized. J is TRBJ1-4 and V is TRBV28, with 9 bases that match TRBD1. Germline V gene sequence: CDR1 MDHEN, CDR2 SYDVKM. Losses at the gene ends were 5 bases for V and 0 bases for J; bases not matched to a gene: 7. The CDR3 loop spans 17 amino acids. The CDR3 DNA reads TGTGCCAGCAGTCCTGGACAGGGGCTTGCAACTAATGAAAAACTGTTTTTT. As protein: CASSPGQGLATNEKLFF.

This clonotype has a handful of counts. The chain carries TRBV6-1 and TRBJ2-7; TRBD1 matches at 8 bases. Germline CDR1 is MNHNS and CDR2 is SASEGT. V trimming: 5 bases; J trimming: 0 bases; junction bases outside the gene matches: 6. The CDR3 contains 15 residues. The CDR3 region has the DNA TGTGCCAGCAGTTTCCAGGGGGCTGGCTCCTACGAGCAGTACGTC. Amino acid sequence: CASSFQGAGSYEQYV.

This rearrangement joins TRBV6-5 to TRBJ1-4, with D possibly TRBD1 on 6 matching bases. V was pared by 6 bases and J by 11 bases, with 25 bases between. The CDR3 runs to 16 residues. The V gene's germline CDR1 is MNHEY and CDR2 SVGAGI. Here the CDR3 reads CASSTPLWGGESKLFF. The CDR3 nucleotides are TGTGCCAGCAGCACCCCCTTGTGGGGGGGCGAGTCCAAACTGTTTTTT.

Note on this clonotype: A junction end diverges from the germline sequence, so it may reflect a read error. This chain joins TRBV7-8 and TRBJ1-1; D ambiguous. There are 14 residues in the CDR3. Per germline, CDR1 SGHVS and CDR2 FQNEAQ. The DNA for the CDR3 is TGTGCCAGCAACTTACCCCCTTTGAACACTGAAGCTTTCTTT. This codes for CASNLPPLNTEAFF. Together with reference TRBV7-8 and TRBJ1-1, the CDR3 gives the full variable domain: GAGVSQSPRYKVAKRGQDVALRCDPISGHVSLFWYQQALGQGPEFLTYFQNEAQLDKSGLPSDRFFAERPEGSVSTLKIQRTQQEDSAVYLCASNLPPLNTEAFFGQGTRLTVV.

The chain recombines TRBV6-2 or TRBV6-3 with TRBJ1-5; tentative D call: TRBD1 (5 bases). The CDR3 has 15 residues. The V and J ends lost 6 bases and 7 bases respectively, with 19 bases between them. Germline V CDR1 and CDR2: MNHEY, SVGEGT. CDR3 nucleotides: TGTGCCAGCAGCACCGGGACGGGTCGGCGACAGCCCCAGCATTTT. Translation: CASSTGTGRRQPQHF.

The V gene is TRBV19, the J gene TRBJ1-5; D gene unclear. Between the trimmed V and J ends, which lost 9 bases and 5 bases, there was a span of 14 bases. The germline V gene has CDR1 LNHDA and CDR2 SQIVND (reference sequence). CDR3 length: 13 amino acids. CDR3 protein: CASQQNPDQPQHF. Here the CDR3 DNA reads TGTGCCAGCCAACAGAATCCCGATCAGCCCCAGCATTTT.

The gene calls are TRBV27 and TRBJ2-5; D possibly corresponds to TRBD1 (6 bases). CDR1 MNHEY and CDR2 SMNVEV come from the germline V gene (reference sequence). The V gene lost 5 bases and the J gene lost 5 bases, with 12 bases spanning the gap. This CDR3 comprises 13 residues. The CDR3: CASSQQGWETQYF. The CDR3 nucleotides are TGTGCCAGCAGTCAACAGGGTTGGGAGACCCAGTACTTC.

The chain carries TRBV2 and TRBJ2-1; 8 bases agree with TRBD1. Germline loops: CDR1 SNHLY, CDR2 FYNNEI. The CDR3 length is 15 residues. V was pared by 3 bases and J by 10 bases, with 11 bases of the junction left unmatched. CDR3 in DNA: TGTGCCAGCAGTGATATGGACAGGGCGAGTGTAGAGCAGTTCTTC. It translates to CASSDMDRASVEQFF.

This chain uses TRBV19 with TRBJ1-5; D is undetermined. The germline gives CDR1 LNHDA, CDR2 SQIVND (reference sequence). The CDR3 has 14 residues. The V and J ends lost 6 bases and 9 bases respectively, with 18 bases between them. The CDR3 spells CASSAERIGRPQHF. In DNA form, the CDR3 reads TGTGCCAGTAGCGCGGAACGGATTGGCAGGCCCCAGCATTTT.

The rearrangement links TRBV3-1 to TRBJ2-1; 8 nucleotides align to TRBD1. This CDR3 comprises 20 residues. V was pared by 0 bases and J by 2 bases, with 15 bases of the junction left unmatched. Germline V gene data show CDR1 as LGHDT and CDR2 as YNNKEL (reference sequence). CDR3 region: CASSQDGSQGAQRAYNEQFF. In DNA, the CDR3 is TGTGCCAGCAGCCAAGACGGGAGCCAGGGGGCCCAAAGGGCCTACAATGAGCAGTTCTTC.

The V and J genes are TRBV13 and TRBJ1-1, with 7 bases identical to TRBD1. Trimming at V came to 5 bases and at J to 11 bases, leaving 8 bases not matched to a gene. This CDR3 contains 12 residues. Germline V lookup: CDR1 PRHDT, CDR2 FYEKMQ (reference sequence). DNA of the CDR3: TGTGCCAGCAGCCGGGCGGACAGGAGGGCTTTCTTT. It is translated as CASSRADRRAFF. Based on the CDR3 plus reference TRBV13 and TRBJ1-1, the full variable domain is AAGVIQSPRHLIKEKRETATLKCYPIPRHDTVYWYQQGPGQDPQFLISFYEKMQSDKGSIPDRFSAQQFSDYHSELNMSSLELGDSALYFCASSRADRRAFFGQGTRLTVV.

The V call is TRBV9, the J call TRBJ2-2; no clear D. The CDR3 runs to 16 residues. Germline CDR1 and CDR2: SGDLS and YYNGEE. Trimming stripped 0 bases from V and 0 bases from J, with 9 bases between. The CDR3 bases are TGTGCCAGCAGCGTAGGTGTATCTGCGAACACCGGGGAGCTGTTTTTT. It translates to CASSVGVSANTGELFF. The whole variable domain, remainder taken from reference TRBV9 and TRBJ2-2, is DSGVTQTPKHLITATGQRVTLRCSPRSGDLSVYWYQQSLDQGLQFLIQYYNGEERAKGNILERFSAQQFPDLHSELNLSSLELGDSALYFCASSVGVSANTGELFFGEGSRLTVL.

The genes are TRBV11-2 and TRBJ2-7; 9 positions match TRBD2. The CDR3 consists of 14 residues. Germline lookup yields CDR1 SGHAT and CDR2 FQNNGV. The J segment lost 2 bases and the V segment lost 5 bases, leaving 4 bases of the junction unmatched. CDR3 sequence: CASSLWTSAYEQYV. The CDR3 DNA reads as TGTGCCAGCAGCCTGTGGACTAGCGCCTACGAGCAGTACGTC.

The J gene is TRBJ1-2, the V gene TRBV7-6; D uncertain. The CDR3 is made up of 18 amino acids. CDR1 SGHVS and CDR2 FNYEAQ come from the germline V gene. V was clipped by 0 bases and J by 2 bases, with 19 bases between them. Here the CDR3 reads CASSLAPPTRRMNYGYTF. The DNA for the CDR3 is TGTGCCAGCAGCTTAGCCCCCCCCACGCGGAGAATGAACTATGGCTACACCTTC.

The genes are TRBV13 and TRBJ1-5; no reliable D call. V shed 0 bases and J shed 2 bases, with 11 bases lying between them. The length of the CDR3 is 16 residues. Germline V CDR1 and CDR2: PRHDT, FYEKMQ (reference sequence). The CDR3 nucleotides read TGTGCCAGCAGCTTAGGTAGCTACCGGGGCAATCAGCCCCAGCATTTT. Translated, it gives CASSLGSYRGNQPQHF. Based on the CDR3 plus reference TRBV13 and TRBJ1-5, the full variable domain is AAGVIQSPRHLIKEKRETATLKCYPIPRHDTVYWYQQGPGQDPQFLISFYEKMQSDKGSIPDRFSAQQFSDYHSELNMSSLELGDSALYFCASSLGSYRGNQPQHFGDGTRLSIL.

This clonotype was seen a few times. The CDR3 coding sequence is TGTGCCAGCAGTTACCCAGACAGGGGGATGACTAATGAAAAACTGTTTTTT. It translates to CASSYPDRGMTNEKLFF. J is TRBJ1-4 and V is TRBV7-6; 9 nucleotides align to TRBD1. J was trimmed by 2 bases and V by 6 bases; bases with no gene match: 10. The germline V gene has CDR1 SGHVS and CDR2 FNYEAQ. The CDR3 extends over 17 amino acids.

This clonotype occurred a few times. V usage is TRBV5-5 and J usage is TRBJ2-1; 7 nucleotides align to TRBD1. The trim removed 0 bases at V and 0 bases at J, leaving 18 bases unmatched. CDR3 length equals 21 residues. Germline V gene data show CDR1 as SGHKS and CDR2 as YYEKEE (reference sequence). CDR3 loop: CASSLANLGTVLELSYNEQFF. DNA of the CDR3: TGTGCCAGCAGCTTGGCGAATCTCGGGACAGTACTCGAACTCTCCTACAATGAGCAGTTCTTC.

The chain employs TRBV19 and TRBJ1-5; tentatively, D is TRBD1 (6 bases). Per the germline V gene, CDR1 is LNHDA and CDR2 is SQIVND (reference sequence). V lost 7 bases and J 1 base, leaving 20 bases between the germline ends. The CDR3 spans 17 residues. CDR3 sequence: CASKTLGGGPSNQPQHF. The DNA for the CDR3 is TGTGCCAGTAAAACCCTTGGGGGGGGGCCGAGCAATCAGCCCCAGCATTTT.

The chain is built from TRBV5-1 and TRBJ2-7, with unresolved D. Per germline, CDR1 SGHRS and CDR2 YFSETQ. The CDR3 is made up of 12 amino acids. With 5 bases removed from V and 0 bases from J, the gap between germline ends came to 6 bases. CDR3 bases: TGCGCCAGCAGACCTAACTCCTACGAGCAGTACTTC. It is translated as CASRPNSYEQYF.

This clonotype occurred a few times. Here the CDR3 reads CASSLTDRVSDTQYF. The DNA of the CDR3 is TGTGCCAGCAGTTTGACGGACAGGGTCTCGGATACGCAGTATTTT. The chain recombines TRBV27 with TRBJ2-3; 8 bases are shared with TRBD1. CDR3 length equals 15 residues. Germline-derived CDR1 and CDR2 are MNHEY and SMNVEV (reference sequence). The junction had 8 bases not matched to a gene; V was cut back by 3 bases and J by 6 bases.